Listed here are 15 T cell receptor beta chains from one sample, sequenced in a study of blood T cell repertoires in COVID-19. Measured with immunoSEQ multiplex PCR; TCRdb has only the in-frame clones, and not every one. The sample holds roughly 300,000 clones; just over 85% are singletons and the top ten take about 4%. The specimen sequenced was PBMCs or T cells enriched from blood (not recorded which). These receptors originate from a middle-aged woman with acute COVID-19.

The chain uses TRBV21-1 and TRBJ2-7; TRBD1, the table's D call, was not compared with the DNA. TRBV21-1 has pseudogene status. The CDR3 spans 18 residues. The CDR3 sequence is CASSDGTPTSWDSYEQYF. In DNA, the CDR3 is TGTGCCAGCAGCGACGGGACACCTACCTCCTGGGACTCCTACGAGCAGTACTTC.

CDR3 bases: TGTGCCAGCAGATTGCAGGACAGGGGGAATGGCTACACCTTC. Translation gives CASRLQDRGNGYTF. The chain has TRBV2 and TRBJ1-2; TRBD1 agrees at 10 bases. The CDR3 is made up of 14 amino acids. Germline CDR1 SNHLY, CDR2 FYNNEI. After removal of 6 bases from V and 6 bases from J, the junction contained 7 bases not matched to a gene.

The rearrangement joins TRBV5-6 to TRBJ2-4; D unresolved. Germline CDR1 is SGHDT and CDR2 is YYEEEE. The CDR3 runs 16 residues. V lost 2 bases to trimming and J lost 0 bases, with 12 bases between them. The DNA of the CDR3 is TGTGCCAGCAGCTTTTTAGATGGGCGAGCCAAAAACATTCAGTACTTC. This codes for CASSFLDGRAKNIQYF.

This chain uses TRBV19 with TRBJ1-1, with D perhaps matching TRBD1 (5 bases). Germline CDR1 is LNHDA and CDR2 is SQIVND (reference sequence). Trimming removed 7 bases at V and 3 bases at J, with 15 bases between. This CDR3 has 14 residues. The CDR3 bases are TGTGCCAGTACCCTGGGGCAGGCGTACACTGAAGCTTTCTTT. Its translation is CASTLGQAYTEAFF.

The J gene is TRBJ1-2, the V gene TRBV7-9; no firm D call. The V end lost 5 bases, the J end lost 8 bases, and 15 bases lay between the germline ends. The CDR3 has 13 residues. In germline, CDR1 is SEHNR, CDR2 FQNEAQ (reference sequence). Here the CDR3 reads CASSINGGYGYTF. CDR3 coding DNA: TGTGCCAGCAGCATCAATGGAGGGTACGGCTACACCTTC.

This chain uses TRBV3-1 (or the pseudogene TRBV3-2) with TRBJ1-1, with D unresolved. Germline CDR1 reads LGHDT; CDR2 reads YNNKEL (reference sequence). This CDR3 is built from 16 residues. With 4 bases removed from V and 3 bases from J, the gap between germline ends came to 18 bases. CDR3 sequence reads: CASSPKGGLRDTEAFF. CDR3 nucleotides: TGTGCCAGCAGCCCTAAAGGAGGGCTAAGGGACACTGAAGCTTTCTTT.

As DNA, the CDR3 is TGCGCCAGCAGCGTTAACAGGGCAAATACTGAAGCTTTCTTT. Translating it yields CASSVNRANTEAFF. This sequence joins TRBV5-1 and TRBJ1-1, with D perhaps TRBD1 (6 bases). This CDR3 region has 14 residues. Germline CDR1 SGHRS, CDR2 YFSETQ. Trimming stripped 4 bases from V and 5 bases from J, with 15 bases between.

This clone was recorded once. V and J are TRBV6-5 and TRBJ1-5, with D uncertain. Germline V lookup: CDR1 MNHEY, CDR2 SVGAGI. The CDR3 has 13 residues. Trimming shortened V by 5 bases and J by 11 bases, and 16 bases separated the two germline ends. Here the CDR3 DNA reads TGTGCCAGCAGTCCCAGGAATACAGCGGCCCAGCATTTT. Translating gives CASSPRNTAAQHF.

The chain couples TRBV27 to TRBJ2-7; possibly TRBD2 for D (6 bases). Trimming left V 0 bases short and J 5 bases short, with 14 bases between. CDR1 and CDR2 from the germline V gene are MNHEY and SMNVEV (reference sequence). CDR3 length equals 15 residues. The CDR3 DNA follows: TGTGCCAGCAGTTTATCGTCCGGGAGAATCCACGAGCAGTACTTC. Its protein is CASSLSSGRIHEQYF.

This CDR3 is CASSPAGTGGGRDNSPLHF. The CDR3 DNA sequence: TGCGCCAGCAGCCCGGCGGGGACAGGGGGCGGCAGAGATAATTCACCCCTCCACTTT. V and J are TRBV5-1 and TRBJ1-6; 12 nucleotides match TRBD1. In germline, CDR1 is SGHRS, CDR2 YFSETQ. V gave up 4 bases and J gave up 5 bases; unmatched junction bases: 13. This CDR3 has 19 residues.

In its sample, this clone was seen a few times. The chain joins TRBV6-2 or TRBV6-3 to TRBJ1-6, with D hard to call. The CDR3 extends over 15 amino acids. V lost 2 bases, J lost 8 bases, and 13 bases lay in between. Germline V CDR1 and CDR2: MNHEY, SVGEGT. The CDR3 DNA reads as TGTGCCAGCAGTTACGGAGGGATCGGGTATTCACCCCTCCACTTT. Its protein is CASSYGGIGYSPLHF.

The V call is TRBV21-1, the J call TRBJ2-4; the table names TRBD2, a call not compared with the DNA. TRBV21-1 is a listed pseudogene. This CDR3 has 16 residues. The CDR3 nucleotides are TGTGCCAGCAGCAAAGCAGCGCGAATAGCCAAAAACATTCAGTACTTC. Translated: CASSKAARIAKNIQYF.

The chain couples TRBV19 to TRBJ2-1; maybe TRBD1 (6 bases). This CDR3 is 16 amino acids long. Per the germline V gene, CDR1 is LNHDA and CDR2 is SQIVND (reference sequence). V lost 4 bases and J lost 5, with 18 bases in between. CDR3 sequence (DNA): TGTGCCAGTAGTAGGCCCTTGGGTGGGACAAACAATGAGCAGTTCTTC. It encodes CASSRPLGGTNNEQFF.

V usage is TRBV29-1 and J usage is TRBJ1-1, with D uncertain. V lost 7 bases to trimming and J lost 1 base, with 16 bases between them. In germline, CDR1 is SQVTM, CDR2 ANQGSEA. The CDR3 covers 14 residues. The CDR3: CSEYDLGGNTEAFF. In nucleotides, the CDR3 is TGCAGCGAATACGACCTCGGAGGGAACACTGAAGCTTTCTTT.

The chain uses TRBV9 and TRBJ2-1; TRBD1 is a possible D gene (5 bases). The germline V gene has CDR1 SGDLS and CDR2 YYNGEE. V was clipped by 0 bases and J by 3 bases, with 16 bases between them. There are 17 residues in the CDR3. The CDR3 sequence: CASSVEGAAISYNEQFF. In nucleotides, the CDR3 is TGTGCCAGCAGCGTAGAAGGGGCGGCTATCAGCTACAATGAGCAGTTCTTC.